This entry is about one T cell receptor (beta chain). These data are taken from a study of beta chain features in type 1 diabetes. Since all of the isolated RNA was reverse transcribed, expressed TCRB transcripts were what got sequenced. TCRdb keeps only in-frame clones here, not all; method: immunoSEQ multiplex PCR. The sample lists around 150,000 clones, around 8% seen once, with 0.65% in the top ten. The CDR3 consists of 16 residues. Germline loops: CDR1 MGHRA, CDR2 YSYEKL. The J segment lost 5 bases and the V segment lost 0 bases, leaving 9 bases of the junction unmatched. The clonotype was recovered from a man between 18 and 35 years old in good health. The sequenced sample consisted of central memory CD4+ T cells from blood. This chain connects TRBV4-1 to TRBJ1-2; 7 bases map to TRBD1. The CDR3 bases are TGCGCCAGCAGCCAAGATAACACAGGACAGGCATATGGCTACACCTTC. Protein product: CASSQDNTGQAYGYTF.